The 3 T cell receptor beta chains presented below share a single source sample, sequenced in a study of blood T cell repertoires in COVID-19 (dated by TCRdb to between 2020 and 2021). Library construction relied on the immunoSEQ multiplex PCR assay. The table comes from immuneACCESS by way of TCRdb, which keeps in-frame sequences with V and J called. Part of the clones is missing from these tables; in studies checked, under half for an unresolved V gene and the rest for unknown reasons. For this sample the table gives 250,000 or so clones, of which 75% to 90% were detected only once. The ten most abundant clones make up around 3.1% of the sample. Sequencing used PBMCs or T cells enriched from blood (not recorded which). These TCRs come from a woman in her thirties or forties who had been exposed to COVID-19.

The CDR3 spells CASSQEGTSGAGTQETQYF. CDR3 DNA: TGCGCCAGCAGCCAAGAAGGGACTAGCGGGGCGGGGACCCAAGAGACCCAGTACTTC. This sequence joins TRBV4-3 and TRBJ2-5, with 13 bases identical to TRBD2. With 0 bases clipped from V and 1 base from J, the junction kept 8 bases outside the gene matches. Germline CDR1 is LGHNA and CDR2 is YSLEER. The CDR3 totals 19 residues.

This chain links TRBV10-2 with TRBJ1-2, with no clear D. The CDR3 is 14 amino acids. Looked up from germline, CDR1 is WSHSY and CDR2 is SAAADI. The V end was cut by 5 bases, the J end by 1 base, with 11 bases between. This chain's CDR3 is CASSWYGLNYGYTF. In DNA, the CDR3 is TGCGCCAGCAGTTGGTATGGGCTTAACTATGGCTACACCTTC.

This clone was seen just once. The genes are TRBV7-9 and TRBJ1-3; D remains unclear. The CDR3 has 16 amino acids. Germline loops: CDR1 SEHNR, CDR2 FQNEAQ (reference sequence). Trimming removed 6 bases at V and 4 bases at J, with 19 bases between. The CDR3 bases are TGTGCCAGCAGAGTAACGGGAGGTTTTAAGGGAAACACCATATATTTT. It codes for CASRVTGGFKGNTIYF.